These 25 T cell receptor beta chains were all obtained from the same sample, sequenced in a study of cytomegalovirus exposure and HLA in healthy donors. TCRdb's table, derived via immunoSEQ multiplex PCR, lists solely in-frame clones and lacks some. The data show about 330,000 clones, with more than 80% seen just once and 0.7% to 0.85% held by the top ten. The sample comprised PBMCs. These receptors all come from a woman under 30 in good health and CMV-seronegative.

This sequence joins TRBV7-9 and TRBJ1-1, with D perhaps matching TRBD1 (5 bases). V was clipped by 5 bases and J by 1 base, with 8 bases between them. Germline V lookup: CDR1 SEHNR, CDR2 FQNEAQ (reference sequence). The CDR3 sequence is 13 residues long. The CDR3 loop is CASSTQANTEAFF. DNA of the CDR3: TGTGCCAGCAGCACACAGGCGAACACTGAAGCTTTCTTT. Complete variable domain (other parts from reference TRBV7-9 and TRBJ1-1): DTGVSQNPRHKITKRGQNVTFRCDPISEHNRLYWYRQTLGQGPEFLTYFQNEAQLEKSRLLSDRFSAERPKGSFSTLEIQRTEQGDSAMYLCASSTQANTEAFFGQGTRLTVV.

J is TRBJ1-2 and V is TRBV7-2; weak D call: TRBD1 (6 bases). Deletions cut 1 base from V and 9 bases from J, with 12 bases between. The germline CDR1 and CDR2 sequences are SGHTA and FQGNSA. The CDR3 runs to 13 residues. The CDR3: CASSLDREFSYTF. The CDR3 nucleotides are TGTGCCAGCAGCTTAGACAGGGAATTTAGCTACACCTTC.

The chain joins TRBV30 to TRBJ1-1, with D possibly matching TRBD1 (6 bases). V lost 2 bases and J 3 bases, leaving 7 bases between the germline ends. Germline CDR1 and CDR2: GTSNPN and SVGIG (reference sequence). The CDR3 has 12 amino acids. DNA of the CDR3: TGTGCCTGGAGTCCAGGGGACACTGAAGCTTTCTTT. Its protein product is CAWSPGDTEAFF. The entire variable domain, with the rest obtained from reference TRBV30 and TRBJ1-1, is as follows: SQTIHQWPATLVQPVGSPLSLECTVEGTSNPNLYWYRQAAGRGLQLLFYSVGIGQISSEVPQNLSASRPQDRQFILSSKKLLLSDSGFYLCAWSPGDTEAFFGQGTRLTVV.

The table lists this clone with a count of one. The rearrangement uses TRBV28 and TRBJ2-7, with 8 bases identical to TRBD1. Germline CDR1 reads MDHEN; CDR2 reads SYDVKM. The CDR3 has 12 residues. Trimming cost V 7 bases and J 4 bases; bases outside gene matches: 3. The chain's CDR3 is CASKGQAYEQYF. The CDR3, as DNA: TGTGCCAGCAAGGGACAGGCTTACGAGCAGTACTTC.

This clone was seen only once. The chain joins TRBV6-5 to TRBJ2-3, with TRBD2 matching over 7 bases. CDR1 is MNHEY and CDR2 is SVGAGI in the germline V gene. This CDR3 comprises 15 residues. With V trimmed by 4 bases and J by 0 bases, 4 bases remained unmatched. The CDR3 protein is CASSSSGASTDTQYF. CDR3 DNA: TGTGCCAGCAGTTCTAGCGGTGCTAGCACAGATACGCAGTATTTT.

V usage is TRBV28 and J usage is TRBJ2-4; weak D call: TRBD1 (6 bases). Germline CDR1 is MDHEN and CDR2 is SYDVKM. Trimming stripped 2 bases from V and 1 base from J, with 9 bases between. This CDR3 has 15 amino acids. The DNA of the CDR3 is TGTGCCAGCAGTTTAGGGGGCACGGCCAAAAACATTCAGTACTTC. It translates to CASSLGGTAKNIQYF.

V and J are TRBV27 and TRBJ1-2, with D possibly being TRBD1 (6 bases). The CDR3 is 13 residues long. Germline V gene sequence: CDR1 MNHEY, CDR2 SMNVEV (reference sequence). Trimming pared 6 bases from V and 0 bases from J, leaving 8 bases between. This CDR3 is CASRNRANYGYTF. The CDR3 region has the DNA TGTGCCAGCAGGAACAGGGCTAACTATGGCTACACCTTC.

This chain links TRBV4-3 with TRBJ1-2, with D possibly matching TRBD1 (5 bases). This CDR3 has 15 residues. Germline V CDR1 and CDR2: LGHNA, YSLEER. The germline V and J ends were trimmed by 4 bases and 4 bases, with 16 bases remaining between them. The CDR3 region is CASSPIIGDFYGYTF. The CDR3 nucleotides read TGCGCCAGCAGCCCTATTATAGGGGACTTCTATGGCTACACCTTC.

The CDR3 region is CASSEARGGNYGYTF. CDR3 coding DNA: TGTGCCAGCAGTGAAGCGCGGGGGGGTAACTATGGCTACACCTTC. The genes are TRBV6-1 and TRBJ1-2, with D maybe TRBD1 (5 bases). Germline loops: CDR1 MNHNS, CDR2 SASEGT. This CDR3 has 15 amino acids. Trimming removed 0 bases at V and 1 base at J, with 9 bases between.

The V and J genes are TRBV4-1 and TRBJ2-7, with 10 bases aligning to TRBD2. V trimming: 4 bases; J trimming: 0 bases; junction bases outside the gene matches: 9. From germline, CDR1 is MGHRA and CDR2 YSYEKL. CDR3 length: 17 residues. The CDR3 nucleotides read TGCGCCAGCAGCCGGCTGGAACTAGCGGGAAGCTCCTACGAGCAGTACTTC. It specifies CASSRLELAGSSYEQYF.

V is TRBV27 and J is TRBJ1-2, with a tentative D call TRBD1 (6 bases). From germline, CDR1 is MNHEY and CDR2 SMNVEV (reference sequence). Trimming shortened V by 7 bases and J by 4 bases, and 19 bases separated the two germline ends. CDR3 length: 15 amino acids. The CDR3 here is CASNPMVGAGYGYTF. CDR3 sequence (DNA): TGTGCCAGCAACCCTATGGTGGGGGCAGGCTATGGCTACACCTTC.

The chain carries TRBV4-3 and TRBJ2-5, with a tentative D call TRBD1 (5 bases). From germline, CDR1 is LGHNA and CDR2 YSLEER. This CDR3 is 16 amino acids long. The V gene lost 0 bases and the J gene lost 5 bases, with 16 bases spanning the gap. CDR3 sequence: CASSQDWGRVGETQYF. In DNA form, the CDR3 reads TGCGCCAGCAGCCAAGATTGGGGCAGGGTTGGCGAGACCCAGTACTTC.

V gene TRBV20-1 combines with J gene TRBJ1-1; the D is unclear. This CDR3 has 11 residues. Trimming stripped 0 bases from V and 11 bases from J, with 10 bases between. Looked up from germline, CDR1 is DFQATT and CDR2 is SNEGSKA (reference sequence). Written as DNA, the CDR3 is TGCAGTGCTAGAGATCCCCCAGGTGCTTTCTTT. Its translation is CSARDPPGAFF.

The chain couples TRBV20-1 to TRBJ1-1, with D hard to call. This CDR3 region has 11 residues. Between the trimmed V and J ends, which lost 4 bases and 6 bases, there was a span of 9 bases. The germline gives CDR1 DFQATT, CDR2 SNEGSKA (reference sequence). The CDR3, as DNA: TGCAGTGCTACGGTGCAGGCTGAAGCTTTCTTT. It yields the protein CSATVQAEAFF.

J is TRBJ2-7 and V is TRBV20-1, with D perhaps TRBD1 (7 bases). CDR1 and CDR2 from the germline V gene are DFQATT and SNEGSKA (reference sequence). Trimming cost V 5 bases and J 5 bases, with 10 bases left between them. CDR3 size: 11 residues. The CDR3 protein is CSAPRGDEQYF. The CDR3 nucleotides read TGCAGTGCTCCCAGGGGGGACGAGCAGTACTTC.

This clone was observed once. The chain joins TRBV2 to TRBJ2-5; 7 bases are a match to TRBD1. The CDR3 extends over 14 amino acids. Germline loops: CDR1 SNHLY, CDR2 FYNNEI. Trimming took 5 bases from V and 2 from J; bases not matched to a gene: 5. The CDR3 DNA reads TGTGCCAGCAGTCACTTGACAGGGCAAGAGACCCAGTACTTC. This encodes CASSHLTGQETQYF.

This chain uses TRBV5-7 with TRBJ1-5, with no clear D. TRBV5-7 qualifies as an ORF whose function is uncertain. With 1 base removed from V and 1 base from J, the gap between germline ends came to 12 bases. The CDR3 totals 16 residues. CDR3: CASSLLATESNQPQHF. The CDR3 DNA sequence: TGTGCCAGCAGCTTGTTAGCCACGGAAAGCAATCAGCCCCAGCATTTT.

This clone appeared a few times. V and J are TRBV7-9 and TRBJ1-5; 8 positions agree with TRBD1. This CDR3 region has 14 residues. From germline, CDR1 is SEHNR and CDR2 FQNEAQ (reference sequence). The V segment lost 5 bases and the J segment 6 bases; nucleotides outside the gene matches: 6. The CDR3 here is CASSPGQVVQPQHF. Written as DNA, the CDR3 is TGTGCCAGCAGCCCGGGACAGGTGGTTCAGCCCCAGCATTTT.

V usage is TRBV4-2 and J usage is TRBJ2-6; D may be TRBD1 (6 bases). V dropped 3 bases and J dropped 1 base, with 13 bases sitting between them. CDR1 is LGHNA, CDR2 YNFKEQ, per germline. The CDR3 runs 17 residues. The CDR3 loop reads CASSQSDSQSGANVLTF. The CDR3 DNA reads TGTGCCAGCAGCCAGTCGGACAGCCAATCTGGGGCCAACGTCCTGACTTTC.

The gene calls are TRBV7-6 and TRBJ2-2, with TRBD2 as a possible D gene (5 bases). CDR3 length: 14 amino acids. The germline V gene encodes CDR1 SGHVS and CDR2 FNYEAQ. The V gene lost 3 bases and the J gene lost 4 bases, with 9 bases spanning the gap. The chain's CDR3 is CASSFTEGTGELFF. The CDR3 nucleotides are TGTGCCAGCAGCTTTACCGAGGGCACCGGGGAGCTGTTTTTT.

V gene TRBV27 combines with J gene TRBJ2-7; 8 nucleotides line up with TRBD1. The J segment lost 9 bases and the V segment lost 2 bases, leaving 9 bases of the junction unmatched. The CDR3 spans 14 residues. Germline V CDR1 and CDR2: MNHEY, SMNVEV (reference sequence). The CDR3 bases are TGTGCCAGCAGTTTAGACAGGGGCGGGACGGTGCAGTACTTC. Amino acid sequence: CASSLDRGGTVQYF.

The V call is TRBV6-5, the J call TRBJ1-4, with TRBD1 identical over 7 bases. The CDR3 sequence is 14 residues long. Germline CDR1 MNHEY, CDR2 SVGAGI. Trimming at V came to 5 bases and at J to 8 bases, leaving 8 bases not matched to a gene. As DNA, the CDR3 is TGTGCCAGCAGTGCCGGGACAGCTCAGGAAAAACTGTTTTTT. Its translation: CASSAGTAQEKLFF.

This chain joins TRBV5-3 and TRBJ2-5, with a possible D match to TRBD2 (7 bases). TRBV5-3 is given ORF status, its function remaining uncertain. The CDR3 is made up of 17 amino acids. V gave up 3 bases and J gave up 5 bases, with 23 bases separating them. The CDR3 spells CARSCQRGGECMETQYF. CDR3 nucleotide sequence: TGTGCCAGAAGCTGTCAGAGGGGGGGAGAGTGTATGGAGACCCAGTACTTC.

This chain uses TRBV7-9 with TRBJ1-5; 8 bases align to TRBD1. The V segment lost 4 bases and the J segment 7 bases; nucleotides outside the gene matches: 9. The CDR3 is 15 residues long. The V gene's germline CDR1 is SEHNR and CDR2 FQNEAQ (reference sequence). The CDR3 here is CASSYGQGSGQPQHF. The DNA for the CDR3 is TGTGCCAGCAGCTACGGACAGGGTTCAGGGCAGCCCCAGCATTTT.

The gene calls are TRBV9 and TRBJ1-2; TRBD1 might be the D (6 bases). The V end lost 4 bases, the J end lost 4 bases, and 11 bases lay between the germline ends. From germline, CDR1 is SGDLS and CDR2 YYNGEE. The CDR3 has 13 amino acids. The CDR3 is CASSPRTAYGYTF. The DNA of the CDR3 is TGTGCCAGCAGCCCGCGGACAGCCTATGGCTACACCTTC.